The 6 T cell receptor beta chains in this list originate from one sample, sequenced in a study of T cells in Graves' hyperthyroidism and ophthalmopathy. The investigators amplified TCR beta CDR3 regions from RNA transcripts. During a first-round RT-PCR of the TCR CDR3, the HTBI primer set was used. TCRdb analysed the multiplex PCR reads with MiXCR anew, one entry per CDR3 protein. The sample consists of roughly 250,000 distinct CDR3 sequences, roughly 15% of them appearing once. Sequences were obtained from blood. Every receptor here comes from a woman aged 18-29 years with Graves' ophthalmopathy.

The chain couples TRBV7-2 to TRBJ2-7; 12 nucleotides agree with TRBD2. This CDR3 is built from 15 residues. After removal of 2 bases from V and 5 bases from J, the junction contained 4 bases not matched to a gene. CDR1 and CDR2 (germline): SGHTA, FQGNSA. The CDR3 DNA reads TGTGCCAGCAGCTTAATCTCTAGCGGGGGGGACGAGCAGTACTTC. This codes for CASSLISSGGDEQYF. The variable domain in full, with the rest retrieved from reference TRBV7-2 and TRBJ2-7, is GAGVSQSPSNKVTEKGKDVELRCDPISGHTALYWYRQSLGQGLEFLIYFQGNSAPDKSGLPSDRFSAERTGGSVSTLTIQRTQQEDSAVYLCASSLISSGGDEQYFGPGTRLTVT.

This clonotype has ten or more counts. V is TRBV6-1 and J is TRBJ1-6, with 7 nucleotides matching TRBD1. This CDR3 contains 13 residues. The germline V gene encodes CDR1 MNHNS and CDR2 SASEGT. The V and J ends lost 5 bases and 10 bases, in that order; junction bases with no gene match: 5. CDR3 region: CASSRQGGSPLHF. The CDR3 DNA sequence: TGTGCCAGCAGTCGACAGGGTGGGTCACCCCTCCACTTT.

This clonotype was detected only a few times. The rearrangement links TRBV20-1 to TRBJ1-4; perhaps TRBD1 as D (5 bases). The CDR3 length is 13 residues. Germline CDR1 reads DFQATT; CDR2 reads SNEGSKA (reference sequence). V was shortened by 1 base and J by 8 bases, with 11 bases between the two germline ends. The chain's CDR3 is CSARGAGDEKLFF. The CDR3 DNA sequence: TGCAGTGCTAGAGGGGCGGGGGACGAAAAACTGTTTTTT.

This clonotype was seen many times. The chain recombines TRBV27 with TRBJ2-1; 8 bases agree with TRBD2. V shed 6 bases and J 3 bases; nucleotides not matched to a gene: 7. CDR3 size: 15 residues. Per the germline V gene, CDR1 is MNHEY and CDR2 is SMNVEV (reference sequence). The CDR3 nucleotides read TGTGCCAGCAGCGATGGACTAGCCAACTACAATGAGCAGTTCTTC. It codes for CASSDGLANYNEQFF.

This clonotype was counted at least ten times. The J gene is TRBJ1-2, the V gene TRBV20-1; D remains unclear. The CDR3 is made up of 15 amino acids. V lost 0 bases, J lost 3 bases, and 14 bases lay in between. Germline values: CDR1 DFQATT, CDR2 SNEGSKA (reference sequence). CDR3 protein: CSAREGGRSDYGYTF. In DNA form, the CDR3 reads TGCAGTGCTAGAGAAGGCGGCAGGTCGGACTATGGCTACACCTTC.

This clonotype was seen repeatedly, ten times or more. V gene TRBV28 combines with J gene TRBJ1-5, with unresolved D. The CDR3 is made up of 16 amino acids. Germline CDR1 and CDR2: MDHEN and SYDVKM. Deletions cut 6 bases from V and 2 bases from J, with 17 bases between. The CDR3 sequence is CASSQMQVLGNQPQHF. In DNA form, the CDR3 reads TGTGCCAGCAGCCAAATGCAGGTTCTTGGCAATCAGCCCCAGCATTTT. Supplemented by reference TRBV28 and TRBJ1-5, the full variable domain reads DVKVTQSSRYLVKRTGEKVFLECVQDMDHENMFWYRQDPGLGLRLIYFSYDVKMKEKGDIPEGYSVSREKKERFSLILESASTNQTSMYLCASSQMQVLGNQPQHFGDGTRLSIL.